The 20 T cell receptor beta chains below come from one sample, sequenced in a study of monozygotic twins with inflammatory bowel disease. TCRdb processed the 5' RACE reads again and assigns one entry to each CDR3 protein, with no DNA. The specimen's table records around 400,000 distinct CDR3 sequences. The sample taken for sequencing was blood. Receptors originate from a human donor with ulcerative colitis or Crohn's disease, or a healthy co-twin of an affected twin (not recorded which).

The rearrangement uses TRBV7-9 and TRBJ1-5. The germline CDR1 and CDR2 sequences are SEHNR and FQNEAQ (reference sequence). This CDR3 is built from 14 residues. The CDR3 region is CASSLGNGNQPQHF.

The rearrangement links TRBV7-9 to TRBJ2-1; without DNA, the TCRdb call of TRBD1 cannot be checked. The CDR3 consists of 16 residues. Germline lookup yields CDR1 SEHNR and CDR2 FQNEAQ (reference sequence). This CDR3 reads CASSFLGQAPGNEQFF.

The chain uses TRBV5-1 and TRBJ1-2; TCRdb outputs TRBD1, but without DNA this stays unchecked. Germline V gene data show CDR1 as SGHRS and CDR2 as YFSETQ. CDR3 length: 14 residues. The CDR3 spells CASSLIGTNYGYSF.

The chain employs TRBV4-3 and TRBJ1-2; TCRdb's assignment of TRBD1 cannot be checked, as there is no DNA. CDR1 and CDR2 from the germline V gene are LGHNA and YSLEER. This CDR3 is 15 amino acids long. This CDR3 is CASSQATGSPYGYTF.

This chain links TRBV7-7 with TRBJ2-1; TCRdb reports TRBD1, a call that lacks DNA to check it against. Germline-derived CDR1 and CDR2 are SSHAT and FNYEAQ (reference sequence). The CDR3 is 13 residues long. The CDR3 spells CASSSGGGSEQFF. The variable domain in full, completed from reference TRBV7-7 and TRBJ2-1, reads GAGVSQSPRYKVTKRGQDVTLRCDPISSHATLYWYQQALGQGPEFLTYFNYEAQPDKSGLPSDRFSAERPEGSISTLTIQRTEQRDSAMYRCASSSGGGSEQFFGPGTRLTVL.

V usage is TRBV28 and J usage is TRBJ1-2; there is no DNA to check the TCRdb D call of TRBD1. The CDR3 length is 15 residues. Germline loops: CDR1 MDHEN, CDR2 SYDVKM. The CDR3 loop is CASSFLGTGNYGYTF.

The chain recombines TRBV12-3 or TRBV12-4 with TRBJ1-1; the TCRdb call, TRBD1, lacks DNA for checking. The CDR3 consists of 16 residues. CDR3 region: CASSLVGRSPNTEAFF.

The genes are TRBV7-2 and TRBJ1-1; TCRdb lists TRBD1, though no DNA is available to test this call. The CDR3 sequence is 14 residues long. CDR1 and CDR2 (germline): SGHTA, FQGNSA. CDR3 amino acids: CASSLGQGAVTAFF.

CDR3 region: CASSVGTSGGQETQYF. The gene calls are TRBV4-2 and TRBJ2-5; with no DNA, the TCRdb D assignment of TRBD2 cannot be verified. The CDR3 is 16 residues long. Germline CDR1 LGHNA, CDR2 YNFKEQ.

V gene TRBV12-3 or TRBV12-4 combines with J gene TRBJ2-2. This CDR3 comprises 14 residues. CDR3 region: CASSLGLAGGELFF.

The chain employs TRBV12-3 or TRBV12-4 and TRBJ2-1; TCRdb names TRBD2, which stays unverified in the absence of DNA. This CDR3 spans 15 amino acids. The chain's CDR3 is CASREASGRGHEQFF.

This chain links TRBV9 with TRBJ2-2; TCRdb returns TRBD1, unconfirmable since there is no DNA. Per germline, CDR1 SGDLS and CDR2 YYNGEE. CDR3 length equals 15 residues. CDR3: CASSPPGLYSGELFF.

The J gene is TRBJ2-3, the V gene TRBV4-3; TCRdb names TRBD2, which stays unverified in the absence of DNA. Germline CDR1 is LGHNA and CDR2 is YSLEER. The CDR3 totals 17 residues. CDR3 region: CASSPSSLAGPTDTQYF.

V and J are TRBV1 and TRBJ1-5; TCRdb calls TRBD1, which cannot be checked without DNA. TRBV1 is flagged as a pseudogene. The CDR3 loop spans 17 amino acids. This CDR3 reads CTSSQTGAPILNQPQHF.

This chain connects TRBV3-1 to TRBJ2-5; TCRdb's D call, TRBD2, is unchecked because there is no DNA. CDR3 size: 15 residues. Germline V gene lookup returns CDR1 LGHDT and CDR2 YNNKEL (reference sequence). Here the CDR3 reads CASSISGFGKETQYF.

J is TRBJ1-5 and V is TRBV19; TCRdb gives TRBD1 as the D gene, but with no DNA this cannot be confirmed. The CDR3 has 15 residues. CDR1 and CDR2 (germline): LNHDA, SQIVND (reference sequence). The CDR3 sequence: CATLRDRNSNQPQHF.

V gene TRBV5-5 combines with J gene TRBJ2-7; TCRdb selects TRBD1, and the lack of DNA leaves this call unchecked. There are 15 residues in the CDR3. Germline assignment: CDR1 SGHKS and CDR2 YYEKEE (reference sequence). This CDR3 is CASSQWGESWDEQYF.

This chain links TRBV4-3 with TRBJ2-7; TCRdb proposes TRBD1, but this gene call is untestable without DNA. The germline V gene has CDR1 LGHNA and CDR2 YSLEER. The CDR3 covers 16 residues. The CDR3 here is CASSQGRQGSRYEQYF.

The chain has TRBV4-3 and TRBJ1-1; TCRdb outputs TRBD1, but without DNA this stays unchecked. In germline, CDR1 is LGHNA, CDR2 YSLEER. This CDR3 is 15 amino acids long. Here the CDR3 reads CASSQDRAGGLAAFF.

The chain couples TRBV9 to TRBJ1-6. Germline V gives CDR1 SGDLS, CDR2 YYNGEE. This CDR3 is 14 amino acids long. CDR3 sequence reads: CASSVVGLNSPLHF. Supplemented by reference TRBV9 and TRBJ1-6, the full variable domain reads DSGVTQTPKHLITATGQRVTLRCSPRSGDLSVYWYQQSLDQGLQFLIQYYNGEERAKGNILERFSAQQFPDLHSELNLSSLELGDSALYFCASSVVGLNSPLHFGNGTRLTVT.